This T cell receptor beta chain derives from a study of post-analysis software for immune sequencing data. Across the study: Clinical courses comprised relapsing-remitting, secondary progressive and progressive-relapsing multiple sclerosis. Study outcomes and limitations: Normalized Chao1 diversity was significantly lower in multiple sclerosis patients than in controls. About 5 TRBV segments were significantly more frequent in patients than in controls. TRBV5-6, TRBV5-1 and TRBV20-1 were among these segments.

Of note for this clonotype: Its target is not known.

Trimming removed 3 bases at V and 4 bases at J, with 16 bases between. Germline lookup yields CDR1 SGDLS and CDR2 YYNGEE. This CDR3 is 15 amino acids long. Every TCR beta cDNA library bore unique molecular identifiers. The source material, about 0.95 to 11 million T cells, gave rise to 500,000 or so cDNA molecules. One entry per CDR3 protein, called by TCRdb with MiXCR from the PCR reads. The data contain 820,000 or so distinct CDR3 sequences, approximately 53% of them seen just once; the ten biggest clones take up 4% to 5.5%. The chain recombines TRBV9 with TRBJ2-5, with D tentatively TRBD1 or TRBD2 (6 bases each). This receptor was taken from a girl aged 5-17 years with multiple sclerosis. Material: blood. The CDR3, as DNA: TGTGCCAGCAGCGCGAGCCACGGAGGGGGAGAGACCCAGTACTTC. Amino acid sequence: CASSASHGGGETQYF.